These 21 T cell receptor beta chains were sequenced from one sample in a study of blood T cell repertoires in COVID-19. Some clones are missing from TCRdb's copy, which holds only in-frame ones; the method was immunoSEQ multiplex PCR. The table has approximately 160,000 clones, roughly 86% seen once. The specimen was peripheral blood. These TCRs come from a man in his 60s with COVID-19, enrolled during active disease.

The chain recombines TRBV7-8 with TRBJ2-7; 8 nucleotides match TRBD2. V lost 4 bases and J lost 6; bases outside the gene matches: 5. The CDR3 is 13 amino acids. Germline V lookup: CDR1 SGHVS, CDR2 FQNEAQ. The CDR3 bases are TGTGCCAGCAGCTCTATTCTAGCGGGCGAGCAGTACTTC. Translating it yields CASSSILAGEQYF.

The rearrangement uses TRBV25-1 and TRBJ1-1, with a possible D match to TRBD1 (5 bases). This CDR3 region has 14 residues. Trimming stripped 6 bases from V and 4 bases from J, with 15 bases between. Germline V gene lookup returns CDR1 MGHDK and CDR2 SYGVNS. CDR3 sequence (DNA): TGTGCCAGCAGCTCCCCCCCCGGGGGCACTGAAGCTTTCTTT. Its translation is CASSSPPGGTEAFF.

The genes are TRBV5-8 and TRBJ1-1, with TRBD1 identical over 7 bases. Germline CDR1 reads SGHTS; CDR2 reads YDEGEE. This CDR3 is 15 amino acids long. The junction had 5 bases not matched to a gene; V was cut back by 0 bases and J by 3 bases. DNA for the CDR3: TGTGCCAGCAGCTTGGGACAGGGTTTGTACACTGAAGCTTTCTTT. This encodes CASSLGQGLYTEAFF.

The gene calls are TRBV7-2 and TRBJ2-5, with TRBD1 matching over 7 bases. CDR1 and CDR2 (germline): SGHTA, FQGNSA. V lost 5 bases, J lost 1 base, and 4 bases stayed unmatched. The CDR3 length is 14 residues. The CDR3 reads CASSPTGTQETQYF. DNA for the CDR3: TGTGCCAGCAGCCCGACAGGGACCCAAGAGACCCAGTACTTC.

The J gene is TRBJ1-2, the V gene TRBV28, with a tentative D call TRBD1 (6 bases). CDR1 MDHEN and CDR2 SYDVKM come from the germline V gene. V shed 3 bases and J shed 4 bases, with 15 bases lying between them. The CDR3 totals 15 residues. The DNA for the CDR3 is TGTGCCAGCAGTTTGATACCACAGGGTGTCTATGGCTACACCTTC. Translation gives CASSLIPQGVYGYTF.

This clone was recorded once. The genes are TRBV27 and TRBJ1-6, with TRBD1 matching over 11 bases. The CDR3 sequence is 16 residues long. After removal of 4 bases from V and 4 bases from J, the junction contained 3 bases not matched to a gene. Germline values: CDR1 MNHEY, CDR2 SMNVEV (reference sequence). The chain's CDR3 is CASSWTGGEYNSPLHF. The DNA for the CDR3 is TGTGCCAGCAGTTGGACAGGGGGCGAGTATAATTCACCCCTCCACTTT.

The chain's CDR3 is CASSPGGTLNTEAFF. In DNA, the CDR3 is TGTGCCAGCAGTCCCGGGGGGACCCTGAACACTGAAGCTTTCTTT. This rearrangement joins TRBV28 to TRBJ1-1; a possible D gene is TRBD1 (5 bases). This CDR3 comprises 15 residues. Trimming pared 5 bases from V and 0 bases from J, leaving 13 bases between. Germline values: CDR1 MDHEN, CDR2 SYDVKM.

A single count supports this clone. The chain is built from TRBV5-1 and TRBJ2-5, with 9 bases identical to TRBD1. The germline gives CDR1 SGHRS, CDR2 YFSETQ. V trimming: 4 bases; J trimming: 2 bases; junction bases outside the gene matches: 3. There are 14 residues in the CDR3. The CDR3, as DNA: TGCGCCAGCAGCAAAGGACAGGGGCAAGAGACCCAGTACTTC. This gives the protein CASSKGQGQETQYF.

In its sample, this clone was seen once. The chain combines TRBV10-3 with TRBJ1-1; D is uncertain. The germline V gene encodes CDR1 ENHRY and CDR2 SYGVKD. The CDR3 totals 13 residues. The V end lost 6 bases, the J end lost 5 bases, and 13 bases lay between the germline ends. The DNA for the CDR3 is TGTGCCATCAGCCCAGTGGGGAGGACTGAAGCTTTCTTT. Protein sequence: CAISPVGRTEAFF.

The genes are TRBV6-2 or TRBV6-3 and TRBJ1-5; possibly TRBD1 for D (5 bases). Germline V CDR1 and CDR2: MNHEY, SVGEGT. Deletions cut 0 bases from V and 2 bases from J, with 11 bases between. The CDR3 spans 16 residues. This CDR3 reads CASSYSGVGGNQPQHF. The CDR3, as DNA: TGTGCCAGCAGTTACTCAGGAGTAGGGGGCAATCAGCCCCAGCATTTT.

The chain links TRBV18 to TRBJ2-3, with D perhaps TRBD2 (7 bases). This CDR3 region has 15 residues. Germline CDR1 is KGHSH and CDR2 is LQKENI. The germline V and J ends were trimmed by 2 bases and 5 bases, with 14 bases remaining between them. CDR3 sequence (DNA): TGTGCCAGCTCACCAGCCAACGGGGGGCGAGATACGCAGTATTTT. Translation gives CASSPANGGRDTQYF.

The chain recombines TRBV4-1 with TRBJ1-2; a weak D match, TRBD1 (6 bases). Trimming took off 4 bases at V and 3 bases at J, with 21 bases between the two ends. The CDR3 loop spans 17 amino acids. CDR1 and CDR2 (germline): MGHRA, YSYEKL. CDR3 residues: CASSLWGSGVGDYGYTF. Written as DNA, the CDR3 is TGCGCCAGCAGCCTTTGGGGGTCAGGGGTAGGTGACTATGGCTACACCTTC.

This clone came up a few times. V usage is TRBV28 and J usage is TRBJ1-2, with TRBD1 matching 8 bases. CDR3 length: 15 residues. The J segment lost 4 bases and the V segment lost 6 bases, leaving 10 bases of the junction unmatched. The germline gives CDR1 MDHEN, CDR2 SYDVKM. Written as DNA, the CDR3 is TGTGCCAGCAGACGGACAGGGCGGATGCTCTATGGCTACACCTTC. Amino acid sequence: CASRRTGRMLYGYTF.

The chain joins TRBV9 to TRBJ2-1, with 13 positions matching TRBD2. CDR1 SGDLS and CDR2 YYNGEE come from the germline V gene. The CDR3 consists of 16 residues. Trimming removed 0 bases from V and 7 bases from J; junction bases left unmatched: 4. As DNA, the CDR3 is TGTGCCAGCAGCGTAGCCGGGACTAGCGGGAAGAATGAGCAGTTCTTC. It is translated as CASSVAGTSGKNEQFF.

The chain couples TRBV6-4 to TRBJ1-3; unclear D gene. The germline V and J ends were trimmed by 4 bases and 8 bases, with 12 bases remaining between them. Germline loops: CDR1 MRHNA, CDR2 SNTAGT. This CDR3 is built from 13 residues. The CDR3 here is CASSVGRNHTIYF. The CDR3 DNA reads TGTGCCAGCAGTGTAGGCAGGAATCACACCATATATTTT.

Written as DNA, the CDR3 is TGTGCCAGCAGCCGTAGCGGGACTTCCTACGAGCAGTACTTC. This translates into CASSRSGTSYEQYF. This sequence joins TRBV5-6 and TRBJ2-7, with 8 bases that match TRBD2. J gave up 1 base and V 4 bases, and 4 bases lay outside the gene matches. In germline, CDR1 is SGHDT, CDR2 YYEEEE. The CDR3 totals 14 residues.

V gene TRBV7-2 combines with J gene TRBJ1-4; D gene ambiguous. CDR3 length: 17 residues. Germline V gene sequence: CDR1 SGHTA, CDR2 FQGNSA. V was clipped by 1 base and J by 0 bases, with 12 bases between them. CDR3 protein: CASSLGYQAPTNEKLFF. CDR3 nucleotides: TGTGCCAGCAGCTTAGGTTACCAGGCTCCAACTAATGAAAAACTGTTTTTT.

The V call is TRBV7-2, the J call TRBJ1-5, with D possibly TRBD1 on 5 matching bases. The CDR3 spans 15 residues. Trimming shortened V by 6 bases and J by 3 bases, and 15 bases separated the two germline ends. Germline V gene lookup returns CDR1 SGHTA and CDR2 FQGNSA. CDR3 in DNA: TGTGCCAGCAGGTCAGCCCTGACAGACAATCAGCCCCAGCATTTT. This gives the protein CASRSALTDNQPQHF.

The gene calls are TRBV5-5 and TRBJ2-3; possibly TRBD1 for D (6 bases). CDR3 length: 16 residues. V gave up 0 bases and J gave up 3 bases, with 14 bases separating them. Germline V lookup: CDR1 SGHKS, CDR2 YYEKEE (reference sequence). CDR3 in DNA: TGTGCCAGCAGCTTGGCCATACAGGGATTAACAGATACGCAGTATTTT. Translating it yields CASSLAIQGLTDTQYF.

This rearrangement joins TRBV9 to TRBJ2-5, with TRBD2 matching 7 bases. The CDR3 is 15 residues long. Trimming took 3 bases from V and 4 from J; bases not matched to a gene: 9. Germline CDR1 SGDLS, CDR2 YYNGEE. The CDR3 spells CASSGGGRVGETQYF. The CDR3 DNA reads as TGTGCCAGCAGCGGCGGCGGGAGAGTTGGAGAGACCCAGTACTTC. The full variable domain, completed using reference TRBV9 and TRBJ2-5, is DSGVTQTPKHLITATGQRVTLRCSPRSGDLSVYWYQQSLDQGLQFLIQYYNGEERAKGNILERFSAQQFPDLHSELNLSSLELGDSALYFCASSGGGRVGETQYFGPGTRLLVL.

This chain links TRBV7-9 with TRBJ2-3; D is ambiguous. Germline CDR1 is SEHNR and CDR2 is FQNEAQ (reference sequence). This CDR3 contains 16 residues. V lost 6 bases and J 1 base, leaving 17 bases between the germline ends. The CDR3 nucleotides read TGTGCCAGCAGTTTCCATGACTCCTGGGGCACAGATACGCAGTATTTT. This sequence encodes CASSFHDSWGTDTQYF.